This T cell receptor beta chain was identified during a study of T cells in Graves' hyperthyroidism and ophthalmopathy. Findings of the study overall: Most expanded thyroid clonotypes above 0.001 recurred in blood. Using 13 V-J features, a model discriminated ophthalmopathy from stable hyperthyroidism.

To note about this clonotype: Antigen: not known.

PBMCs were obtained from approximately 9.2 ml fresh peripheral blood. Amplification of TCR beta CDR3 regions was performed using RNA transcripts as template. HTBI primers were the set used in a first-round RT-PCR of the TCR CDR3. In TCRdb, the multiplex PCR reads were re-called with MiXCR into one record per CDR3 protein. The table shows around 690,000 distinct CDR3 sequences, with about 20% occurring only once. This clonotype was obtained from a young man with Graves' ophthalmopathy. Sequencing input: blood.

This chain's CDR3 is CSVESGTPYGYTF. CDR3 coding DNA: TGCAGCGTTGAATCCGGGACACCCTATGGCTACACCTTC. V and J are TRBV29-1 and TRBJ1-2, with D possibly TRBD1 on 6 matching bases. Trimming took 2 bases from V and 4 from J, leaving 11 bases between them. From germline, CDR1 is SQVTM and CDR2 ANQGSEA. CDR3 length: 13 amino acids.